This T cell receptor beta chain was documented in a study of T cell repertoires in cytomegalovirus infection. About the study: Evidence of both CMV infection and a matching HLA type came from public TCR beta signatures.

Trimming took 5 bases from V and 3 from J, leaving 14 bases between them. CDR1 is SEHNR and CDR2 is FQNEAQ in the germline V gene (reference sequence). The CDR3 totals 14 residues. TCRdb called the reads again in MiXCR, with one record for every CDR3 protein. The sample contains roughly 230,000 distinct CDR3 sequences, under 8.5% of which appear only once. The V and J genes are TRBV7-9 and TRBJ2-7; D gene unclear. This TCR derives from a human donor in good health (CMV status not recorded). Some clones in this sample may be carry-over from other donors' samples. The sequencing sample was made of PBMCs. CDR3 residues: CASSPGEPVYEQYF. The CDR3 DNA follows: TGTGCCAGCAGCCCCGGTGAACCCGTCTACGAGCAGTACTTC.